These T cell receptor beta chains were read from a single sample in a study of blood T cells in healthy people across ages. TCRdb analysed the 5' RACE reads with MiXCR anew, one entry per CDR3 protein. The sample includes hundreds of thousands of distinct CDR3 sequences, more than 50% of them seen just once. Sequencing was performed on blood. Every receptor here comes from a man between 35 and 55 years old in good health. Each CDR3 is given with its conserved first and last residue. A D gene is named only where the DNA matches it firmly. Expanded clones are given a class, and other clones once, few, many or no size at all.

TGTGCCAGCAGTTCAGGGGCCCACACAGATACGCAGTATTTT	CASSSGAHTDTQYF	TRBV27	TRBJ2-3	-	-
TGTGCCAGCATCGACGGTCACTATGGCTACACCTTC	CASIDGHYGYTF	TRBV6-5	TRBJ1-2	-	once
TGTGCCAGCAGCTCCCCGGGACAGTCCAGAAACTTCCTAGCGGATATACTACGGGAGCAGTACTTC	CASSSPGQSRNFLADILREQYF	TRBV11-2	TRBJ2-4	-	few
TGCAGTGGGCTCGGGCTAGCGGGACTCACAGATACGCAGTATTTT	CSGLGLAGLTDTQYF	TRBV20-1	TRBJ2-3	TRBD2	-
TGTGCCAGCAGTTTAGGCCCTGGCACTCAGTTTCTCCCGAGCTCCTACGAGCAGTACTTC	CASSLGPGTQFLPSSYEQYF	TRBV27	TRBJ2-7	-	once
TGTGCCAGCAGCGAAACAGGGATTGGCTATGGCTACACCTTC	CASSETGIGYGYTF	TRBV14	TRBJ1-2	-	-
TGCAGCGTCGGGACAGGGGCCAGGTCCTACGAGCAGTACTTC	CSVGTGARSYEQYF	TRBV29-1	TRBJ2-7	TRBD1	-
TGCAGCGTTGAGGAACTTGAATCCGGTCAGGGGTCAAACATGGGTTACAATGAGCAGTTCTTC	CSVEELESGQGSNMGYNEQFF	TRBV29-1	TRBJ2-1	-	few
TGTGCCAGCAGCCAAGATAACACTGGGGCCAACGTCCTGACTTTC	CASSQDNTGANVLTF	TRBV3-1	TRBJ2-6	-	-
TGTGCCAGCAGTGAAGACGGGGGCAGCACTAACTATGGCTACACCTTC	CASSEDGGSTNYGYTF	TRBV6-1	TRBJ1-2	-	-
TGTGCCAGCAGATTAGCGGGGGGCCTCACAGATACGCAGTATTTT	CASRLAGGLTDTQYF	TRBV12-3/TRBV12-4	TRBJ2-3	TRBD2	once
TGTGCCAGCAGTTACCTGGCAGCCTCCTACAATGAGCAGTTCTTC	CASSYLAASYNEQFF	TRBV6-5	TRBJ2-1	-	-
TGTGCCAGCAGTCAAGGAGGCTACACCTTC	CASSQGGYTF	TRBV7-3	TRBJ1-2	-	-
TGCAGTGCTGAAGCCGGGACAGCTTACATTCAGTACTTC	CSAEAGTAYIQYF	TRBV20-1	TRBJ2-4	TRBD1	once
TGTGCCAGCAGTTACCCGACAGGGGTGGACGGAAGCACTGAAGCTTTCTTT	CASSYPTGVDGSTEAFF	TRBV6-6	TRBJ1-1	TRBD1	-
TGTGCCAGCAGTAGAGACAGGAGCAATGAGCAGTACTTC	CASSRDRSNEQYF	TRBV12-3/TRBV12-4	TRBJ2-7	-	-
TGTGCCAGCAGCTTAGGAATTATGGAGAGCACTGAAGCTTTCTTT	CASSLGIMESTEAFF	TRBV11-1	TRBJ1-1	-	-
TGCGCCAGCAGCTTGGAGCCGGGAAGCAATGAGCAGTACTTC	CASSLEPGSNEQYF	TRBV5-1	TRBJ2-5	-	-
TGTGCCAGCAGCTTAGTAGGACAGGAGTACTCTGGGGCCAACGTCCTGACTTTC	CASSLVGQEYSGANVLTF	TRBV7-9	TRBJ2-6	TRBD1	-
TGTGCCAACAGTGTTAAGGGTGAGCAGTACTTC	CANSVKGEQYF	TRBV2	TRBJ2-7	-	-
TGTGCCAGGGGGATGGACAGGGGAAGCTCCTACGAGCAGTACTTC	CARGMDRGSSYEQYF	TRBV21-1	TRBJ2-7	-	-
TGTGCTAGTGGTTTGGGACAGGGACTGTATGAGCAGTTCTTC	CASGLGQGLYEQFF	TRBV12-5	TRBJ2-1	-	few
TGTGCCAGCAGTTGGGGCGCGAGGGAGGGGGGCCGGGAGCTGTTTTTT	CASSWGAREGGRELFF	TRBV4-2	TRBJ2-2	-	few
TGTGCCAGCAGCCCCCTCCGTCCAGAGGGCAAAAACATTCAGTACTTC	CASSPLRPEGKNIQYF	TRBV7-6	TRBJ2-4	-	-
TGTGCCAGCAGACCCGGGACTAGCGGGCCCAGCACAGATACGCAGTATTTT	CASRPGTSGPSTDTQYF	TRBV7-3	TRBJ2-3	TRBD2	once
TGTGCCAGCAGCCCACAGGGTGGTTTGAATGAGCAGTACTTC	CASSPQGGLNEQYF	TRBV7-3	TRBJ2-5	-	-
TGCAGCGTTTCCAATCTTGTGAATACGCAGTATTTT	CSVSNLVNTQYF	TRBV29-1	TRBJ2-3	-	-
TGCGCCAGCAGCTTTAAGCCACTAGCGGAACTTCAAGAGACCCAGTACTTC	CASSFKPLAELQETQYF	TRBV5-1	TRBJ2-5	TRBD2	-
TGTGCCAGCAGCTTAGAGTCAACTGAGCAGTTCTTC	CASSLESTEQFF	TRBV7-9	TRBJ2-1	-	-
TGTGCCAGCTCATCGTGGGATGGCGGCGAGACCCAGTACTTC	CASSSWDGGETQYF	TRBV6-1	TRBJ2-5	-	once
TGTGCCAGCAGTGAATGGAGACGTCGCGAGCAGTACTTC	CASSEWRRREQYF	TRBV6-1	TRBJ2-7	-	-
TGTGCCAGCAGCTTCTTACCTTGGGAGCAGTACTTC	CASSFLPWEQYF	TRBV7-2	TRBJ2-7	-	few
TGTGCCAGCAGGGGGTCTAGCGGGAGGCAGAATGAGCAGTTCTTC	CASRGSSGRQNEQFF	TRBV7-2	TRBJ2-1	TRBD2	-
TGTGCCAGCAAGATTGGGACAGGGGGCATCGAGCAGTACTTC	CASKIGTGGIEQYF	TRBV7-2	TRBJ2-7	TRBD1	-
TGTGCCAGCAGCATTCGATCTAGCAATCAGCCCCAGCATTTT	CASSIRSSNQPQHF	TRBV7-2	TRBJ1-5	-	-
TGCGCCAGCAGCCTCGGACAGGACCGCACAGATACGCAGTATTTT	CASSLGQDRTDTQYF	TRBV5-1	TRBJ2-3	TRBD1	-
TGCAGTGCTAGAGATTGGGACAGCCAGTATAGCAATCAGCCCCAGCATTTT	CSARDWDSQYSNQPQHF	TRBV20-1	TRBJ1-5	TRBD1	few
TGTGCCAGCAGCCAAGTCCTTGCGCGGGGGGCTCGCAATCAGCCCCAGCATTTT	CASSQVLARGARNQPQHF	TRBV12-3/TRBV12-4	TRBJ1-5	-	few
TGCGCCAGCAGCACGCGGACTAGCGGGAGTAGCGGTGAGCAGTTCTTC	CASSTRTSGSSGEQFF	TRBV4-3	TRBJ2-1	TRBD2	-
TGTGCCAGCAGCGTTGACGTTGAGACCCAGTACTTC	CASSVDVETQYF	TRBV2	TRBJ2-5	-	-
TGTGCCAGCCGTTTCGGGGGGGGAGAGACCCAGTACTTC	CASRFGGGETQYF	TRBV28	TRBJ2-5	TRBD2	-
TGTGCCAGCAGTGAAGGACGTAGAAATGAGCAGTTCTTC	CASSEGRRNEQFF	TRBV6-1	TRBJ2-1	-	-
TGCAGTGCTCCAGGACAGGACAATCAGCCCCAGCATTTT	CSAPGQDNQPQHF	TRBV20-1	TRBJ1-5	TRBD1	-
TGTGCTAGCAGCCAAGCACTAACCTACAATGAGCAGTTCTTC	CASSQALTYNEQFF	TRBV4-2	TRBJ2-1	-	-
TGTGCCAGCAGCTTAGCGGCCAGGGGGCGAGGAGATACGCAGTATTTT	CASSLAARGRGDTQYF	TRBV7-8	TRBJ2-3	TRBD1	many
TGCAGCTGTCCGGGACCCACGAGGGATGAGCAGTTCTTC	CSCPGPTRDEQFF	TRBV29-1	TRBJ2-1	-	few
TGCAGCGTTGAAGGACAGGACTACGAGCAGTACTTC	CSVEGQDYEQYF	TRBV29-1	TRBJ2-7	-	few
TGTGCCAGCACCCCACAGAGCCAAGTATCCTACGAGCAGTACTTC	CASTPQSQVSYEQYF	TRBV7-2	TRBJ2-7	-	-
TGTGCCAGCAGCTTAGGTTCAGTAGGGGAGACCCAGTACTTC	CASSLGSVGETQYF	TRBV7-2	TRBJ2-5	-	many
TGTGCCAGCAGTGAAGGACAGGGAGGTTTGAAGTACTTC	CASSEGQGGLKYF	TRBV2	TRBJ2-7	-	-
TGCAGTGCGCGCGGAGCCGACGATACGCAGTATTTT	CSARGADDTQYF	TRBV20-1	TRBJ2-3	-	few
TGTGCCAGCAGGGGACTAGCGGGACTGAGCCCCTACAATGAGCAGTTCTTC	CASRGLAGLSPYNEQFF	TRBV27	TRBJ2-1	TRBD2	-
TGTGCCACCAGTGATGGGACAGGGGCGATTCAGCCCCAGCATTTT	CATSDGTGAIQPQHF	TRBV24-1	TRBJ1-5	TRBD1	-
TGTGCCAGCAGTGAAGCTCTAGCGGGAGGGGTAGAGACCCAGTACTTC	CASSEALAGGVETQYF	TRBV2	TRBJ2-5	TRBD2	few
TGTGCCAGCAGCTTAGCAATCTCCTACGAGCAGTACTTC	CASSLAISYEQYF	TRBV7-6	TRBJ2-7	-	-
TGCGCCAGCAGCCTCGCGGTAGACACCGGGGAGCTGTTTTTT	CASSLAVDTGELFF	TRBV5-1	TRBJ2-2	-	many
TGTGCCAGCAGCTCGGACTTCCGGGACTCCGAAGAGACCCAGTACTTC	CASSSDFRDSEETQYF	TRBV7-9	TRBJ2-5	-	-
TGTGCCAGCAGGCCCGGGACAGGGGGACAGCCCCAGCATTTT	CASRPGTGGQPQHF	TRBV12-3/TRBV12-4	TRBJ1-5	TRBD1	-
TGCGCCAGCAGCCAGGACAGGGGGGTCTACGAGCAGTACTTC	CASSQDRGVYEQYF	TRBV4-1	TRBJ2-7	TRBD1	-
TGTGCCATCGAGGATTTGACCTCGGGCTACACCTTC	CAIEDLTSGYTF	TRBV10-3	TRBJ1-2	-	once